The clone carrying this T cell receptor beta chain appeared a few times. Antigen specificity is unknown. One end of the junction does not line up with germline, which may come from a read error. This sample was included in a study of beta chain features in type 1 diabetes. Background on the study: Roughly 110,000,000 sorted cells were examined across all samples.

Study findings and constraints: There was a moderate but significant shortening of TCRB CDR3s in all four CD4+ subsets of Type 1 diabetes patients. Reduced insertions and increased deletions marked VDJ junctions in type 1 diabetes patients.

Of the isolated RNA, all was reverse transcribed, and so the sequenced material was expressed TCRB transcripts. TCRdb's copy holds only in-frame clones and misses some; the assay was immunoSEQ multiplex PCR. The sample includes some 660,000 clones, 11% to 15% seen only once; the top ten take approximately 0.042%. CDR1 is SSHAT, CDR2 FNYEAQ, per germline (reference sequence). This CDR3 contains 14 residues. Sorting with CD45RO/CCR7/CD25/CD127/CD95/CD27 yielded naive, central memory, regulatory and stem-like memory CD4+ cells. Sorting gave populations that all exceeded 95% purity. This TCR was recovered from a man younger than 30 with type 1 diabetes. The sequencing sample was made of naive CD4+ T cells from blood. This chain uses TRBV7-7 with TRBJ2-7, with 7 nucleotides matching TRBD1. The CDR3 DNA follows: TGTGCTAGCAGCTTAGGAGACAGGGACTACGAGCAGTACTTC. Translation: CASSLGDRDYEQYF.